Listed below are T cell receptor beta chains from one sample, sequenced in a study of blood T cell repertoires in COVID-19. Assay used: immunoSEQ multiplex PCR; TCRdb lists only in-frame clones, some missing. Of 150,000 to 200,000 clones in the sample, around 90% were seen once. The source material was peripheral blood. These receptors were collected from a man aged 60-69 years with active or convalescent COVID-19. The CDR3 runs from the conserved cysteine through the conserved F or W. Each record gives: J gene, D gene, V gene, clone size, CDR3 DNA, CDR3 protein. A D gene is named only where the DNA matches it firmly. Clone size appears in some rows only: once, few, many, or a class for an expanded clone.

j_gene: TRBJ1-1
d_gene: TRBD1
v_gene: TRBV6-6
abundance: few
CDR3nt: TGTGCCAGCACCCAACTGGGACAGGGACGTACTGAAGCTTTCTTT
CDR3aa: CASTQLGQGRTEAFF

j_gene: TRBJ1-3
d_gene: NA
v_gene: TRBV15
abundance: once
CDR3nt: TGTGCCACCAGCAGAGAGCAGGGTAACACCATATATTTT
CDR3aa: CATSREQGNTIYF

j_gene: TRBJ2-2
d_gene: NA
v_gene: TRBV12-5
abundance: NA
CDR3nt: TGTGCTAGTGGTTTGGTACGGATCCAGCAGGCGCGAAAGGCCGGGGAGCTGTTTTTT
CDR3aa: CASGLVRIQQARKAGELFF

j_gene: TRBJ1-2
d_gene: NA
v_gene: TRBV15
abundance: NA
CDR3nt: TGTGCCACCAGCATCCTGGGGAGCCTTGAGACGCTCTATGGCTACACCTTC
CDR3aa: CATSILGSLETLYGYTF

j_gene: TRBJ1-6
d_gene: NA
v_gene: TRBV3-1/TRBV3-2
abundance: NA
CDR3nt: TGTGCCAGCAGCCAAGGAATCCAGTCCAATTCACCCCTCCACTTT
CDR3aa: CASSQGIQSNSPLHF

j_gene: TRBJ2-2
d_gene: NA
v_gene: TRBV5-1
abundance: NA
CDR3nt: TGCGCCAGCAGCTTGGTACTTGACAGAAACACCGGGGAGCTGTTTTTT
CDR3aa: CASSLVLDRNTGELFF

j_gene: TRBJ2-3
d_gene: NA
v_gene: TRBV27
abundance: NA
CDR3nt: TGTGCCAGCAGTTTATGGGCAGCCCTTAGCACAGATACGCAGTATTTT
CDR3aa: CASSLWAALSTDTQYF

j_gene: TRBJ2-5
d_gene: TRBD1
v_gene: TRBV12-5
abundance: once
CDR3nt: TGTGCTAGTGGTTTGGACAGGGGCGAGACCCAGTACTTC
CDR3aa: CASGLDRGETQYF

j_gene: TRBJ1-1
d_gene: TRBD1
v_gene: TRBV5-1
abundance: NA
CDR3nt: TGCGCCAGCAGCTTAGAAGGGGGCGCGAACACTGAAGCTTTCTTT
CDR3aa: CASSLEGGANTEAFF

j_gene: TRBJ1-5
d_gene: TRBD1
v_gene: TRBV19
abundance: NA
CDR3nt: TGTGCCAGTAGTATCCTTACAGGGGGGGGTAATCAGCCCCAGCATTTT
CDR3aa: CASSILTGGGNQPQHF

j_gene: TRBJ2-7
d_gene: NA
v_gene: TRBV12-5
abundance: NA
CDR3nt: TGTGCTAGTGGTTTGGACAGCTACGAGCAGTACTTC
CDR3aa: CASGLDSYEQYF

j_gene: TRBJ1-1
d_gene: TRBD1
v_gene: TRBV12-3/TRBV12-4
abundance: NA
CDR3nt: TGTGCCAGCACCAGACAGGGTCCCACTGAAGCTTTCTTT
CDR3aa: CASTRQGPTEAFF

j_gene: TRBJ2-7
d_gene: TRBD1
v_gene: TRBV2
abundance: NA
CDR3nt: TGTGCCAGCATTAGACAGGGATCGGAGCAGTACTTC
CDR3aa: CASIRQGSEQYF

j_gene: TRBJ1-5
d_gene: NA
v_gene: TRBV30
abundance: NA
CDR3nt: TGTGCCTGGAGGGCCCCGAATGGCAATCAGCCCCAGCATTTT
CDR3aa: CAWRAPNGNQPQHF

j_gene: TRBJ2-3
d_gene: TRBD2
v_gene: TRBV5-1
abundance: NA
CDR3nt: TGCGCCAGCAGCTTGGCCAAGACTAGCGGGGGGGCCACAGATACGCAGTATTTT
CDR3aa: CASSLAKTSGGATDTQYF

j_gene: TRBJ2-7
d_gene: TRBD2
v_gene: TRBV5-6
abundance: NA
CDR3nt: TGTGCCAGCAGCACTAGCGGAGGCAGGGAGCAGTACTTC
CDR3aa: CASSTSGGREQYF

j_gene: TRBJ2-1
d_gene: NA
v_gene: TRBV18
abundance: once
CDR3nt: TGTGCCAGCTCACCTTTCGGGTCCAGTACAATGGTAGAGCAGTTCTTC
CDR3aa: CASSPFGSSTMVEQFF

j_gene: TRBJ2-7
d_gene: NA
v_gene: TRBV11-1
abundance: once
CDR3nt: TGTGCCAGCAGCTTAGTGAGGGAAGCCGAGCAGTACTTC
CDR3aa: CASSLVREAEQYF

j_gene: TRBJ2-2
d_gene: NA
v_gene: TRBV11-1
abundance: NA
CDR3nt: TGTGCCAGCAGCCGAGGCGGGGAGCTGTTTTTT
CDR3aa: CASSRGGELFF

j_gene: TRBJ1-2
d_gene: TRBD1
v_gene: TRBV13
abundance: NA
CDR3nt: TGTGCCAGCATAATATCCGGGACAGGGTCCTATGGCTACACCTTC
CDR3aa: CASIISGTGSYGYTF

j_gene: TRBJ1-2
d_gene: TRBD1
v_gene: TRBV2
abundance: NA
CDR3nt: TGTGCCAGCATCACCGGGACAGGGGGATGGGGCTACACCTTC
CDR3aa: CASITGTGGWGYTF

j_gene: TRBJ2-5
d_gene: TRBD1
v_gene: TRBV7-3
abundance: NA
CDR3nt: TGTGCCAGCAGCTTGGACAGGGACCAAGAGACCCAGTACTTC
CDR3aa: CASSLDRDQETQYF

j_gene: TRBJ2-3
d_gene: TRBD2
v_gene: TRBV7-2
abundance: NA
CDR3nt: TGTGCCAGCAGCTTCGGACTAGCGGGGGGTCGAGATACGCAGTATTTT
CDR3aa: CASSFGLAGGRDTQYF

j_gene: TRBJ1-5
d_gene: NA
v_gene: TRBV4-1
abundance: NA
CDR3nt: TGCGCCAGCAGCCAAGAAGGCGGAAGGAGCAATCAGCCCCAGCATTTT
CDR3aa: CASSQEGGRSNQPQHF

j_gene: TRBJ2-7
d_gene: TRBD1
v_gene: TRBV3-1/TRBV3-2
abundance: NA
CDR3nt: TGTGCCAGCAGCCAAGGAAACAGGGGGCCCGCCGAGCAGTACTTC
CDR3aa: CASSQGNRGPAEQYF

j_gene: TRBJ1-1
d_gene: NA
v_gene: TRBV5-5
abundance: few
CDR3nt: TGTGCCAGCAGCTTGGCCGTTCGCGCAGGGAACACTGAAGCTTTCTTT
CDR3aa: CASSLAVRAGNTEAFF

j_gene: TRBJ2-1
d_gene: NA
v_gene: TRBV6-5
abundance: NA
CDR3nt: TGTGCCAGCAGTTATTTCCGGAGCAATAGGTACAATGAGCAGTTCTTC
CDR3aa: CASSYFRSNRYNEQFF

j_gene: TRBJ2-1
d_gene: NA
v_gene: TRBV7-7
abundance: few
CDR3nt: TGTGCCAGCAGCTTAGGGGTCGGGCAGGGCCATGAGCAGTTCTTC
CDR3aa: CASSLGVGQGHEQFF